The 9 T cell receptor beta chains below all came from one sample that was sequenced in a study of metastatic and nonmetastatic thyroid tumors. Nobody among the patients had been given any treatment before thyroid surgery. TCRdb re-analyzed the PCR reads using MiXCR. This table has around 3,500 clones, roughly a third appearing once. What was sequenced was adjacent normal tissue. Every receptor here comes from a male donor with papillary thyroid cancer or a benign thyroid nodule (not recorded which). Some clones in this sample may be carry-over from other donors' samples.

In this sample, this clone is large (0.1 to 1%). V and J are TRBV20-1 and TRBJ1-5; D not resolved. The germline CDR1 and CDR2 sequences are DFQATT and SNEGSKA (reference sequence). The length of the CDR3 is 14 residues. The V end was cut by 0 bases, the J end by 0 bases, with 6 bases between. The CDR3 bases are TGCAGTGCTAGAGACCTGCTTAGCAATCAGCCCCAGCATTTT. Encoded protein: CSARDLLSNQPQHF.

This clone was seen a handful of times. The chain employs TRBV6-1 and TRBJ1-2; D is perhaps TRBD1 (6 bases). V lost 2 bases to trimming and J lost 10 bases, with 20 bases between them. The CDR3 runs to 15 residues. Germline CDR1 reads MNHNS; CDR2 reads SASEGT. CDR3 amino acids: CASSEYGTGGRVYTF. The CDR3 bases are TGTGCCAGCAGTGAATACGGGACCGGGGGGCGAGTCTACACCTTC.

This clone was recorded a few times. The junction differs from germline at one of its ends, possibly a read error. The genes are TRBV27 and TRBJ1-6, with D perhaps matching TRBD1 (6 bases). CDR1 and CDR2 (germline): MNHEY, SMNVEV (reference sequence). CDR3 length equals 17 residues. The CDR3 sequence: CANSLVLSGAYNSPPHF. Here the CDR3 DNA reads TGTGCCAACAGTCTAGTCCTGTCGGGGGCCTATAATTCACCCCCCCACTTT.

In this sample, this clone turned up once. In this CDR3 the conserved last residue, phenylalanine or tryptophan, is missing, so a read error is likely. Because the CDR3's place on the DNA is in doubt, the DNA is left out and the CDR3 is given as listed by TCRdb. The V gene is TRBV27, the J gene TRBJ1-5; TRBD1 is the table's D call and was not checked against the DNA. The CDR3 is 15 amino acids in total, end residues counted. Per the germline V gene, CDR1 is MNHEY and CDR2 is SMNVEV (reference sequence). CDR3 sequence reads: CASSFDGQGLQPHLC.

This clone was counted once. This chain joins TRBV24-1 and TRBJ2-3; D is perhaps TRBD1 (5 bases). The CDR3 sequence is 17 residues long. Germline V lookup: CDR1 KGHDR, CDR2 SFDVKD. V dropped 4 bases and J dropped 3 bases, with 19 bases sitting between them. In DNA, the CDR3 is TGTGCCACCAGTGAACCCCAGGGTACCCCGACGACAGATACGCAGTATTTT. Translation gives CATSEPQGTPTTDTQYF.

The chain joins TRBV15 to TRBJ2-1, with D uncertain. Germline V CDR1 and CDR2: LNHNV, YYDKDF (reference sequence). With 5 bases removed from V and 2 bases from J, the gap between germline ends came to 13 bases. The CDR3 is 15 amino acids. The CDR3 here is CATSPERVTYNEQFF. CDR3 DNA: TGTGCCACCAGCCCTGAGCGCGTGACCTACAATGAGCAGTTCTTC.

The sample holds a few counts of this clone. The chain couples TRBV6-1 to TRBJ2-7; D is perhaps TRBD1 (5 bases). Trimming took 8 bases from V and 4 from J, leaving 18 bases between them. Germline V lookup: CDR1 MNHNS, CDR2 SASEGT. CDR3 length: 14 residues. DNA of the CDR3: TGTGCCAGCCATCCTTCAGGACAAGGTTACGAGCAGTACTTC. The encoded protein is CASHPSGQGYEQYF.

This sequence joins TRBV11-3 and TRBJ2-1; 10 bases fit TRBD1. This CDR3 contains 13 residues. Germline V gene lookup returns CDR1 SGHNT and CDR2 YENEEA. The junction had 7 bases not matched to a gene; V was cut back by 11 bases and J by 6 bases. DNA of the CDR3: TGTGCCCACCGGGACAGGGGATTCAATGAGCAGTTCTTC. Translating gives CAHRDRGFNEQFF.

This chain joins TRBV7-3 and TRBJ2-1; D is undetermined. The V gene's germline CDR1 is SGHTA and CDR2 FQGTGA. This CDR3 is 13 amino acids long. V was trimmed by 1 base and J by 7 bases, leaving 8 bases between them. The CDR3 is CASSLIPGNEQFF. The CDR3 nucleotides are TGTGCCAGCAGCTTAATTCCCGGTAATGAGCAGTTCTTC. The complete variable domain, with remaining parts taken from reference TRBV7-3 and TRBJ2-1, reads GAGVSQTPSNKVTEKGKYVELRCDPISGHTALYWYRQSLGQGPEFLIYFQGTGAADDSGLPNDRFFAVRPEGSVSTLKIQRTERGDSAVYLCASSLIPGNEQFFGPGTRLTVL.